These 2 T cell receptor beta chains originate from one sample sequenced in a study of identical twins. TCRdb reprocessed the 5' RACE reads with MiXCR, giving one entry per CDR3 protein. The sample lists hundreds of thousands of distinct CDR3 sequences; approximately 9% were seen once. Sequenced sample: memory (CD45RO+) T cells sorted from blood. All receptors derive from a woman younger than 30 in good health.

The table lists this clonotype with a few counts. The chain couples TRBV24-1 to TRBJ2-3, with 9 bases fitting TRBD2. V lost 4 bases, J lost 2 bases, and 6 bases stayed unmatched. This CDR3 has 16 residues. Germline V gene sequence: CDR1 KGHDR, CDR2 SFDVKD. The CDR3 spells CATSDSTSGHTDTQYF. The CDR3 region has the DNA TGTGCCACCAGTGACTCAACTAGCGGGCACACAGATACGCAGTATTTT.

The chain combines TRBV14 with TRBJ2-7; 9 bases agree with TRBD1. Trimming removed 3 bases from V and 6 bases from J; junction bases left unmatched: 3. Looked up from germline, CDR1 is SGHDN and CDR2 is FVKESK. The CDR3 runs to 13 residues. The CDR3 DNA sequence: TGTGCCAGCAGCCAGGTACAGGGGGCCGAGCAGTACTTC. Residues: CASSQVQGAEQYF. The whole variable domain, filled in from reference TRBV14 and TRBJ2-7, reads EAGVTQFPSHSVIEKGQTVTLRCDPISGHDNLYWYRRVMGKEIKFLLHFVKESKQDESGMPNNRFLAERTGGTYSTLKVQPAELEDSGVYFCASSQVQGAEQYFGPGTRLTVT.